The 22 T cell receptor beta chains below all came from one sample that was sequenced in a study of blood T cell repertoires in COVID-19. Produced via immunoSEQ multiplex PCR; TCRdb's table is partial and in-frame only. This sample has under 200,000 clones, with 88% found just once. Source material: peripheral blood. Receptors were obtained from a man in his 60s with acute or convalescent COVID-19.

The genes are TRBV5-1 and TRBJ1-1, with D uncertain. This CDR3 spans 12 amino acids. Germline V lookup: CDR1 SGHRS, CDR2 YFSETQ. V lost 4 bases and J lost 6, with 10 bases in between. The CDR3, as DNA: TGCGCCAGCAGCGTCCAGGATTCTGAAGCTTTCTTT. Its protein product is CASSVQDSEAFF.

This rearrangement joins TRBV19 to TRBJ1-1; 9 bases line up with TRBD1. J lost 5 bases, V lost 5 bases, and 6 bases had no gene match. The CDR3 is 14 residues long. Germline lookup yields CDR1 LNHDA and CDR2 SQIVND (reference sequence). DNA of the CDR3: TGTGCCAGTAGTTCCTGGACAGGGGAAACTGAAGCTTTCTTT. It codes for CASSSWTGETEAFF.

CDR3 nucleotide sequence: TGTGCCAGCAGTTTGGACACCCTCTACGAGCAGTACTTC. Protein sequence: CASSLDTLYEQYF. The chain combines TRBV12-3 or TRBV12-4 with TRBJ2-7; a possible D gene is TRBD1 (5 bases). This CDR3 is built from 13 residues. V was shortened by 3 bases and J by 3 bases, with 9 bases between the two germline ends.

The chain combines TRBV7-2 with TRBJ2-5, with D maybe TRBD1 (6 bases). In germline, CDR1 is SGHTA, CDR2 FQGNSA. The CDR3 runs 14 residues. The germline V and J ends were trimmed by 1 base and 5 bases, with 11 bases remaining between them. The CDR3 is CASSLGSGEETQYF. The CDR3 nucleotides are TGTGCCAGCAGCTTAGGATCAGGGGAGGAGACCCAGTACTTC.

The chain links TRBV27 to TRBJ1-6; TRBD1 agrees at 10 bases. The V and J ends lost 2 bases and 7 bases, in that order; junction bases with no gene match: 8. Germline V lookup: CDR1 MNHEY, CDR2 SMNVEV (reference sequence). The CDR3 has 17 amino acids. The CDR3: CASSLVSGTGVNSPLHF. The CDR3 bases are TGTGCCAGCAGTTTAGTATCCGGGACAGGGGTGAATTCACCCCTCCACTTT.

The J gene is TRBJ2-7, the V gene TRBV4-2; 9 positions match TRBD2. V dropped 0 bases and J dropped 2; count of bases not matched to a gene: 2. This CDR3 region has 15 residues. Germline assignment: CDR1 LGHNA and CDR2 YNFKEQ. As DNA, the CDR3 is TGTGCCAGCAGCCAAGAATCTAGCGGGGCCTACGAGCAGTACTTC. As protein: CASSQESSGAYEQYF.

The rearrangement joins TRBV20-1 to TRBJ2-7, with 7 bases aligning to TRBD2. Per germline, CDR1 DFQATT and CDR2 SNEGSKA (reference sequence). The CDR3 consists of 11 residues. The trim removed 5 bases at V and 7 bases at J, leaving 5 bases unmatched. For the CDR3, the DNA is TGCAGTGCTCAGAGGGAGGGGGAGCAGTACTTC. Protein: CSAQREGEQYF.

V usage is TRBV6-5 and J usage is TRBJ2-3; the match to TRBD2 covers 8 bases. The CDR3 extends over 14 amino acids. V lost 6 bases, J lost 4 bases, and 6 bases stayed unmatched. The germline V gene encodes CDR1 MNHEY and CDR2 SVGAGI. CDR3 coding DNA: TGTGCCAGCAGGGTAAAAGCGGGAGCAGATACGCAGTATTTT. Translated: CASRVKAGADTQYF.

This rearrangement joins TRBV5-1 to TRBJ1-5, with TRBD1 as a possible D gene (5 bases). Germline values: CDR1 SGHRS, CDR2 YFSETQ. The CDR3 sequence is 16 residues long. Between the trimmed V and J ends, which lost 4 bases and 0 bases, there was a span of 14 bases. In nucleotides, the CDR3 is TGCGCCAGCAGCCCTGGGGGAGGGCTTAGCAATCAGCCCCAGCATTTT. This gives the protein CASSPGGGLSNQPQHF.

The chain carries TRBV27 and TRBJ1-2, with 9 positions matching TRBD1. V dropped 0 bases and J dropped 4; count of bases not matched to a gene: 6. This CDR3 contains 16 residues. Per germline, CDR1 MNHEY and CDR2 SMNVEV (reference sequence). The CDR3 loop reads CASSLSGQGPLYGYTF. Written as DNA, the CDR3 is TGTGCCAGCAGTTTATCGGGACAGGGCCCTCTCTATGGCTACACCTTC.

The rearrangement uses TRBV14 and TRBJ1-2; 9 bases are shared with TRBD1. Germline values: CDR1 SGHDN, CDR2 FVKESK. The CDR3 loop spans 14 amino acids. The V and J ends lost 0 bases and 7 bases, in that order; junction bases with no gene match: 3. The CDR3 sequence is CASSQDRGQGGYTF. DNA of the CDR3: TGTGCCAGCAGCCAAGATCGGGGACAGGGTGGCTACACCTTC.

V usage is TRBV7-2 and J usage is TRBJ2-1; possible D gene TRBD2, 6 bases. This CDR3 has 16 residues. Trimming left V 0 bases short and J 6 bases short, with 15 bases between. Germline loops: CDR1 SGHTA, CDR2 FQGNSA. CDR3 sequence reads: CASSLALEGLSNEQFF. CDR3 nucleotides: TGTGCCAGCAGCTTAGCCCTAGAGGGACTCTCCAATGAGCAGTTCTTC.

The chain combines TRBV2 with TRBJ1-2, with a weak D call TRBD1 (6 bases). Trimming left V 8 bases short and J 4 bases short, with 14 bases between. The CDR3 covers 13 residues. The germline gives CDR1 SNHLY, CDR2 FYNNEI. In nucleotides, the CDR3 is TGTGCCAGCGGGGAAAGGGGGAGCTATGGCTACACCTTC. It specifies CASGERGSYGYTF.

The CDR3 DNA is TGTGCCAGCAGCTACCGGGACAGGGCAGCTGAAGCTTTCTTT. This codes for CASSYRDRAAEAFF. The chain is built from TRBV11-3 and TRBJ1-1; 9 bases agree with TRBD1. The CDR3 has 14 residues. From germline, CDR1 is SGHNT and CDR2 YENEEA. The J segment lost 6 bases and the V segment lost 4 bases, leaving 6 bases of the junction unmatched.

This chain uses TRBV4-2 with TRBJ2-5; 9 nucleotides agree with TRBD1. The J segment lost 5 bases and the V segment lost 3 bases, leaving 1 base of the junction unmatched. The CDR3 is 13 amino acids. Germline V lookup: CDR1 LGHNA, CDR2 YNFKEQ. CDR3 bases: TGTGCCAGCAGCCAGGGACAGGGCGAGACCCAGTACTTC. Amino acids: CASSQGQGETQYF.

In its sample, this clone was seen many times. The gene calls are TRBV14 and TRBJ2-3; unclear D gene. CDR1 and CDR2 from the germline V gene are SGHDN and FVKESK. This CDR3 comprises 16 residues. V was clipped by 0 bases and J by 1 base, with 11 bases between them. CDR3: CASSQDPGYGTDTQYF. DNA for the CDR3: TGTGCCAGCAGCCAAGATCCCGGGTATGGCACAGATACGCAGTATTTT.

The chain is built from TRBV9 and TRBJ2-2, with 10 bases fitting TRBD2. The V gene end was trimmed by 3 bases and the J gene end by 4 bases; junction bases not matched to a gene: 3. The CDR3 is 15 amino acids. Germline V gene lookup returns CDR1 SGDLS and CDR2 YYNGEE. The CDR3 bases are TGTGCCAGCAGCGCCCTAGCGGGAGTCACCGGGGAGCTGTTTTTT. Its protein is CASSALAGVTGELFF.

The chain combines TRBV9 with TRBJ2-6; D is possibly TRBD1 (6 bases). The germline V gene encodes CDR1 SGDLS and CDR2 YYNGEE. The V and J ends lost 3 bases and 1 base respectively, with 8 bases between them. The CDR3 loop spans 15 amino acids. CDR3 coding DNA: TGTGCCAGCAGCGCTCAGGGGTCTGGGGCCAACGTCCTGACTTTC. It encodes CASSAQGSGANVLTF.

The chain links TRBV6-5 to TRBJ1-2, with 7 bases that match TRBD1. This CDR3 contains 14 residues. The trim removed 6 bases at V and 4 bases at J, leaving 8 bases unmatched. CDR1 and CDR2 from the germline V gene are MNHEY and SVGAGI. This CDR3 is CASRSRQGGYGYTF. CDR3 in DNA: TGTGCCAGCAGATCCCGACAGGGTGGCTATGGCTACACCTTC.

The chain employs TRBV7-2 and TRBJ1-2; no definite D call. The germline V gene has CDR1 SGHTA and CDR2 FQGNSA. This CDR3 has 15 residues. Deletions cut 1 base from V and 3 bases from J, with 12 bases between. DNA for the CDR3: TGTGCCAGCAGCTTAGGTGCGGGCGTCGACTATGGCTACACCTTC. This sequence encodes CASSLGAGVDYGYTF.

The V call is TRBV5-4, the J call TRBJ1-2; the D gene is possibly TRBD1 (6 bases). There are 15 residues in the CDR3. V lost 4 bases and J lost 3, with 16 bases in between. Germline CDR1 reads SGHNT; CDR2 reads YYREEE (reference sequence). The CDR3 protein is CASSRVSGDDYGYTF. The CDR3 region has the DNA TGTGCCAGCAGCCGTGTATCAGGGGATGACTATGGCTACACCTTC.

The rearrangement links TRBV30 to TRBJ2-5; possible D gene TRBD1, 7 bases. The CDR3 loop spans 13 amino acids. V gave up 4 bases and J gave up 4 bases, with 13 bases separating them. Per the germline V gene, CDR1 is GTSNPN and CDR2 is SVGIG (reference sequence). The CDR3 sequence is CAWTGDRGETQYF. The CDR3 DNA reads as TGTGCCTGGACGGGGGACAGAGGAGAGACCCAGTACTTC. Supplemented by reference TRBV30 and TRBJ2-5, the full variable domain reads SQTIHQWPATLVQPVGSPLSLECTVEGTSNPNLYWYRQAAGRGLQLLFYSVGIGQISSEVPQNLSASRPQDRQFILSSKKLLLSDSGFYLCAWTGDRGETQYFGPGTRLLVL.